The T cell receptor (beta chain) under discussion was sequenced for a study of early T cells in non-severe SARS-CoV-2 infection. Across the study: RNA in bulk from unsorted whole blood was sequenced, and chains were unpaired. Study-wide results and caveats: Sequences matched to VDJdb favored anti-spike CD8 responses, while private and CD4 specificities were missed.

TCRdb re-called the 5' RACE reads with MiXCR, one entry per CDR3 protein. This table holds 60,000 to 70,000 distinct CDR3 sequences, approximately 8.3% found once. This clonotype was counted a few times. Its target is not known. The V end was cut by 6 bases, the J end by 5 bases, with 10 bases between. CDR3 length equals 11 residues. Germline CDR1 and CDR2: DFQATT and SNEGSKA (reference sequence). This TCR came from an adult who was a healthcare worker with PCR-confirmed SARS-CoV-2 infection or an uninfected control (not recorded which). V and J are TRBV20-1 and TRBJ2-5; the D is unclear. Source material: whole blood. The CDR3, as DNA: TGCAGTGCGCCTACCACGGAGACCCAGTACTTC. It encodes CSAPTTETQYF.